This TCR beta chain was observed in a study of OX40 agonist ivuxolimab in advanced cancers. Sequenced by immunoSEQ multiplex PCR; TCRdb stores in-frame clones only, minus some. The sample carries some 73,000 clones, more than 85% recorded once. Findings and limits, study-wide: Both CD4+ and CD8+ T cell populations in blood had undergone clonal expansion by week 6 at 0.1 to 3.0 mg/kg.

The germline V gene has CDR1 PRHDT and CDR2 FYEKMQ (reference sequence). The germline V and J ends were trimmed by 1 base and 0 bases, with 7 bases remaining between them. This CDR3 has 14 amino acids. Systemic immunosuppression or autoimmune disease history was grounds to exclude patients. About this clone: Its antigen is as yet unknown.

The TCR sequence derives from an adult with an advanced solid tumor such as melanoma, head and neck, liver or kidney cancer. This chain connects TRBV13 to TRBJ2-7, with D perhaps given as TRBD1 or TRBD2 (5 bases each). Material: CD4+ or CD8+ T cells sorted from blood, obtained in a trial of the OX40 agonist ivuxolimab. The CDR3 bases are TGTGCCAGCAGCTTAGCGGGGACCTCCTACGAGCAGTACTTC. Translating it yields CASSLAGTSYEQYF.